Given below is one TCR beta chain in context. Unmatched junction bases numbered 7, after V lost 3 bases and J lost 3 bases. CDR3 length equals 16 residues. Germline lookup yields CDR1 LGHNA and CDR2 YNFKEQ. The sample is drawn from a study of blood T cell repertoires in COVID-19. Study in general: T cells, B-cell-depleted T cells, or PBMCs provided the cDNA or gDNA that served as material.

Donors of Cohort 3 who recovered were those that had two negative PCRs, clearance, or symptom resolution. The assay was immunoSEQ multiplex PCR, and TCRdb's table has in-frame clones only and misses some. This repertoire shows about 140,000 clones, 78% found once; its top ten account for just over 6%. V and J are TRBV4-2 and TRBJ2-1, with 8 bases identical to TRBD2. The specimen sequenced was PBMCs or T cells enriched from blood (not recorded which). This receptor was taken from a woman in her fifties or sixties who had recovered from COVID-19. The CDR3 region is CASSQGLGSRYNEQFF. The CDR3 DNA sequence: TGTGCCAGCAGCCAGGGACTAGGGTCGCGCTACAATGAGCAGTTCTTC.